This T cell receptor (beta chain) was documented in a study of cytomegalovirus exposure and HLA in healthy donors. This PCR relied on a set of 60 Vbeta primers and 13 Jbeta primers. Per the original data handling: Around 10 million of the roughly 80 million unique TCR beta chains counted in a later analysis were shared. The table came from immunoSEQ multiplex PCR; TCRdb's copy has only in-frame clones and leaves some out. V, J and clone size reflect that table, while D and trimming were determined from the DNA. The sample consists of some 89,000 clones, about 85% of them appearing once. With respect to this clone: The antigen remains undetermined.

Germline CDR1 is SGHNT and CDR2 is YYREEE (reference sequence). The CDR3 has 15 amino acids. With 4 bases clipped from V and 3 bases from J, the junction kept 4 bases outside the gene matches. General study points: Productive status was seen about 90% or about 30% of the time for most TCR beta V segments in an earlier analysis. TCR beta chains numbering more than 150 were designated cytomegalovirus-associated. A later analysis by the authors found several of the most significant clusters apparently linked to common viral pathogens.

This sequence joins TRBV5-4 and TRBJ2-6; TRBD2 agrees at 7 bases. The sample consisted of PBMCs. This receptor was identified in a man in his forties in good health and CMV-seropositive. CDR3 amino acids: CASSPGGVGANVLTF. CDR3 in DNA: TGTGCCAGCAGCCCTGGGGGGGTTGGGGCCAACGTCCTGACTTTC.